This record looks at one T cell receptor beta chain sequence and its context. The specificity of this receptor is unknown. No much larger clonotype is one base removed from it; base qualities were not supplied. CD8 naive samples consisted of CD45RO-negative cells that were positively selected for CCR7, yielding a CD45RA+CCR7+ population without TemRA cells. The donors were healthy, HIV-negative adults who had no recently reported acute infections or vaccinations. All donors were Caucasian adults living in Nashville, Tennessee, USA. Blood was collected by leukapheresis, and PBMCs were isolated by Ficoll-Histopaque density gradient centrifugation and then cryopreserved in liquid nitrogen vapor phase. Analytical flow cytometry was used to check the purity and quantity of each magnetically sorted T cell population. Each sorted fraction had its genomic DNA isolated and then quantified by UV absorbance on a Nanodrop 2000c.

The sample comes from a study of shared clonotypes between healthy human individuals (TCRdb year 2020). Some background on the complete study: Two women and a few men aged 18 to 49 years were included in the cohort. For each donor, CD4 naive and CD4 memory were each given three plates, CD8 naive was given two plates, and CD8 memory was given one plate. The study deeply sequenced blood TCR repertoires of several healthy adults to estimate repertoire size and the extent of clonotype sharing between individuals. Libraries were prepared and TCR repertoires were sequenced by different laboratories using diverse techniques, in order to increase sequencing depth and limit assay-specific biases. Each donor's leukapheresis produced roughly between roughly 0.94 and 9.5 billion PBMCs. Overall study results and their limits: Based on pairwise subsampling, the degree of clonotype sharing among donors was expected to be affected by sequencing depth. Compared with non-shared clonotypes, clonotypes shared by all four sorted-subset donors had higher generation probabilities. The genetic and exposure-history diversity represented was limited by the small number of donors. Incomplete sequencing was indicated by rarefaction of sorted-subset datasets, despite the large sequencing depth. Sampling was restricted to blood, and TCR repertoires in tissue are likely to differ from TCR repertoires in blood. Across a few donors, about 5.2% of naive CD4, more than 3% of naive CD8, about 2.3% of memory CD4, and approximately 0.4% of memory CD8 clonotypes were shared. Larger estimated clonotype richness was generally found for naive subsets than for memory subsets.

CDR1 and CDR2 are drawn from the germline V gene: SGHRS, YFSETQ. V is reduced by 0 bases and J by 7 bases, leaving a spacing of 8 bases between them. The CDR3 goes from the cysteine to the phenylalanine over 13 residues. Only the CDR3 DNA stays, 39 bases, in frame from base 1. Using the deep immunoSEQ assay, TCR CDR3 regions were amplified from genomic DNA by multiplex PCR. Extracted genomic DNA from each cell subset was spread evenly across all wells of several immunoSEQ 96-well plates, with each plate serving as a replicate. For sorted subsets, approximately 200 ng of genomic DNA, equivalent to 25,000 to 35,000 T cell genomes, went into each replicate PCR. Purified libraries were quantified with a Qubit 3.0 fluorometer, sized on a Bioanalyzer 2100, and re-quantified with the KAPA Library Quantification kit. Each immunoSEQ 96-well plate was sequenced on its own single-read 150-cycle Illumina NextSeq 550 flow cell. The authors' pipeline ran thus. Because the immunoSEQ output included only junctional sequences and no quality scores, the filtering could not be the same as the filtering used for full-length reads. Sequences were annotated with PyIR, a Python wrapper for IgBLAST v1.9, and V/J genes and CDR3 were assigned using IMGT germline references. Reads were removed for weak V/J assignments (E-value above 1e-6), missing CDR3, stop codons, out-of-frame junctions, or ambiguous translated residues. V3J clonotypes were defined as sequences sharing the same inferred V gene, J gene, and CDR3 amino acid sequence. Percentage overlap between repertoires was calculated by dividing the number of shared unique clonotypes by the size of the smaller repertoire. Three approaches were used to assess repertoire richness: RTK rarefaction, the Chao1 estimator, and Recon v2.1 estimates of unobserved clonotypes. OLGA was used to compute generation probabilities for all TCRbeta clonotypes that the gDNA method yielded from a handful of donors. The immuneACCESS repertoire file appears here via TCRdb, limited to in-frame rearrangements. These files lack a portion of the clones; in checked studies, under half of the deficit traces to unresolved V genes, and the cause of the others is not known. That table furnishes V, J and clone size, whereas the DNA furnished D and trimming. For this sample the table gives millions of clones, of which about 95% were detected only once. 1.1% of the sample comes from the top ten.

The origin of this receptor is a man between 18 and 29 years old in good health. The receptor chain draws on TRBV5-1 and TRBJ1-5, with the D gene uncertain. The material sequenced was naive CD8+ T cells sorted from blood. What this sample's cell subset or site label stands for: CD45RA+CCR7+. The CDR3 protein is CASSLGNGQPQHF. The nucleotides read TGCGCCAGCAGCTTGGGGAATGGGCAGCCCCAGCATTTT.